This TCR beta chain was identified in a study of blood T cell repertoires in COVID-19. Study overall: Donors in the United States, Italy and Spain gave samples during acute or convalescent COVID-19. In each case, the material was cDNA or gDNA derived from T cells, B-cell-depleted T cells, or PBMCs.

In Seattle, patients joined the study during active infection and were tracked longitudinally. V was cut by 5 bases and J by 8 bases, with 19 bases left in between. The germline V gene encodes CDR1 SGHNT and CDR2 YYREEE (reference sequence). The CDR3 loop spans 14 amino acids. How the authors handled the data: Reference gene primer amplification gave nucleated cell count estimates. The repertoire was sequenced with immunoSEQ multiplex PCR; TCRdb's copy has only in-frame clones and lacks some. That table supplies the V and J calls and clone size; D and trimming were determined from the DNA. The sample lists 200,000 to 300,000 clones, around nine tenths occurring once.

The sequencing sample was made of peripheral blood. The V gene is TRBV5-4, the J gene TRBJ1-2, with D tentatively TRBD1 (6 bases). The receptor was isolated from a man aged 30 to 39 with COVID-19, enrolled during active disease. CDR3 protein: CASSSGQDILGYTF. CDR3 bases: TGTGCCAGCAGTTCGGGACAAGACATACTAGGCTACACCTTC.